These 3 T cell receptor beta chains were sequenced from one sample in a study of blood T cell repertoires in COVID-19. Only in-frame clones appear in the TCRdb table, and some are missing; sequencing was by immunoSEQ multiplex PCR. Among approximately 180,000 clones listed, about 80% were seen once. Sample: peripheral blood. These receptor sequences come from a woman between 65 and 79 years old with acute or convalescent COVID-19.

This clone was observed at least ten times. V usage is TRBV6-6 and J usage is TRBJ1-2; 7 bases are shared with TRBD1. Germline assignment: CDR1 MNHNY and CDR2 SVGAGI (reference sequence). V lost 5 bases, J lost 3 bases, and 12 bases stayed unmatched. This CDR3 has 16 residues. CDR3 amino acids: CASSRQGKSSYYGYTF. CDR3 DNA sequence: TGTGCCAGCAGTCGACAGGGAAAAAGTAGCTACTATGGCTACACCTTC.

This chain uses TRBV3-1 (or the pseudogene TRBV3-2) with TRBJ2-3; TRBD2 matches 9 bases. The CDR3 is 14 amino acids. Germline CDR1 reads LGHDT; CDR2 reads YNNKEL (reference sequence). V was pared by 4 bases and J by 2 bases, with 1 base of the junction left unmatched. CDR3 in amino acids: CASSPGLATDTQYF. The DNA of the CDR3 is TGTGCCAGCAGCCCGGGACTAGCCACAGATACGCAGTATTTT.

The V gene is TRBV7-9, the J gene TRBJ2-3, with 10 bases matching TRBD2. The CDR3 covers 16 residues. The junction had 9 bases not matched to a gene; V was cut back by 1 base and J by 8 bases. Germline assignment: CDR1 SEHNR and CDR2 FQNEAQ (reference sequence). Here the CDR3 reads CASSLGRTSGLGTQYF. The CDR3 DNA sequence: TGTGCCAGCAGCTTAGGTCGGACTAGCGGCCTTGGTACGCAGTATTTT.